These T cell receptor beta chains were read from a single sample in a study of T cell changes during pregnancy in multiple sclerosis. The assay was immunoSEQ multiplex PCR, and TCRdb's table has in-frame clones only and misses some. Of some 120,000 clones in the sample, roughly 96% were seen once. The source was peripheral blood, collected after pregnancy. The source of these receptors is a female donor with multiple sclerosis, enrolled in a pregnancy study. CDR3s include the opening cysteine and the closing phenylalanine or tryptophan. Fields, in order: CDR3 protein, CDR3 DNA, J gene, D gene, V gene, CDR3 length, clone size. The D gene is left open where the match is weak. Part of the rows lack a size; the others show once, few, many or a class for expanded clones.

CDR3: CASSLAGTSGSYEQYF
DNA: TGTGCCAGCAGCTTAGCCGGGACTAGCGGGAGCTACGAGCAGTACTTC
J: TRBJ2-7
D: TRBD2
V: TRBV7-3
length: 16
size: .

CDR3: CAISESTGLAGRNEQYF
DNA: TGTGCCATCAGTGAGTCGACTGGGCTAGCGGGAAGGAACGAGCAGTACTTC
J: TRBJ2-7
D: TRBD2
V: TRBV10-3
length: 17
size: .

CDR3: CASSPPPGNYGYTF
DNA: TGTGCCAGCAGTCCCCCGCCAGGCAACTATGGCTACACCTTC
J: TRBJ1-2
D: .
V: TRBV6-6
length: 14
size: .

CDR3: CATSRDRDRGDHEQYF
DNA: TGTGCCACCAGCAGAGATAGAGACAGGGGTGATCACGAGCAGTACTTC
J: TRBJ2-7
D: TRBD1
V: TRBV15
length: 16
size: .

CDR3: CASSLGTGIDEQFF
DNA: TGTGCCAGCAGTCTTGGGACTGGGATCGATGAGCAGTTCTTC
J: TRBJ2-1
D: .
V: TRBV6-1
length: 14
size: .

CDR3: CSVEALAGYEQYF
DNA: TGCAGCGTTGAAGCCCTAGCGGGCTACGAGCAGTACTTC
J: TRBJ2-7
D: TRBD2
V: TRBV29-1
length: 13
size: once

CDR3: CASSRDSTDTQYF
DNA: TGTGCCAGCTCACGAGATAGCACAGATACGCAGTATTTT
J: TRBJ2-3
D: .
V: TRBV18
length: 13
size: .

CDR3: CASSLVLAGGNSGANVLTF
DNA: TGTGCCAGCAGCTTAGTATTAGCGGGAGGAAACTCTGGGGCCAACGTCCTGACTTTC
J: TRBJ2-6
D: TRBD2
V: TRBV7-9
length: 19
size: .

CDR3: CSVEAIGGTENEKLFF
DNA: TGCAGCGTTGAAGCTATCGGCGGGACAGAGAATGAAAAACTGTTTTTT
J: TRBJ1-4
D: TRBD1
V: TRBV29-1
length: 16
size: .

CDR3: CASGLVSYASGKAQETQYF
DNA: TGTGCTAGTGGTTTGGTATCATACGCTAGCGGGAAAGCCCAAGAGACCCAGTACTTC
J: TRBJ2-5
D: TRBD2
V: TRBV12-5
length: 19
size: .

CDR3: CASSQRELSEQYF
DNA: TGTGCCAGCAGCCAGCGTGAATTGAGCGAGCAGTACTTC
J: TRBJ2-7
D: .
V: TRBV7-2
length: 13
size: .

CDR3: CASSSSRGRDTGELFF
DNA: TGCGCCAGCAGCTCGTCTAGGGGGAGAGACACCGGGGAGCTGTTTTTT
J: TRBJ2-2
D: .
V: TRBV5-1
length: 16
size: .

CDR3: CASSRREPSANTGELFF
DNA: TGTGCCAGCAGCCGCCGGGAGCCCTCCGCGAACACCGGGGAGCTGTTTTTT
J: TRBJ2-2
D: .
V: TRBV7-6
length: 17
size: .

CDR3: CASSELTGGTEAFF
DNA: TGTGCCAGCAGTGAGTTGACAGGGGGCACTGAAGCTTTCTTT
J: TRBJ1-1
D: TRBD1
V: TRBV2
length: 14
size: .

CDR3: CASSAPGLGVNTEAFF
DNA: TGTGCCAGCAGCGCCCCGGGACTTGGGGTGAACACTGAAGCTTTCTTT
J: TRBJ1-1
D: .
V: TRBV28
length: 16
size: few

CDR3: CASSATRNEETQYF
DNA: TGTGCCAGCAGCGCGACTAGGAACGAAGAGACCCAGTACTTC
J: TRBJ2-5
D: .
V: TRBV9
length: 14
size: once

CDR3: CASSILSTSGRKRSGELFF
DNA: TGTGCCAGTAGTATTTTGTCGACTAGCGGGAGAAAAAGGTCCGGGGAGCTGTTTTTT
J: TRBJ2-2
D: TRBD2
V: TRBV19
length: 19
size: .

CDR3: CASRVAGSGGELFF
DNA: TGTGCCAGCAGGGTAGCGGGATCTGGCGGGGAGCTGTTTTTT
J: TRBJ2-2
D: TRBD2
V: TRBV7-6
length: 14
size: .

CDR3: CASSIEAGGNTGELFF
DNA: TGTGCCAGTAGTATAGAAGCGGGAGGGAACACCGGGGAGCTGTTTTTT
J: TRBJ2-2
D: TRBD2
V: TRBV19
length: 16
size: .